These 18 T cell receptor beta chains were sequenced from one sample in a study of blood T cell repertoires in COVID-19. The assay was immunoSEQ multiplex PCR, and TCRdb's table has in-frame clones only and misses some. The profile covers hundreds of thousands of clones, with about nine tenths appearing a single time and 6.9% taken by the ten largest. Sequences were obtained from peripheral blood. Every receptor here comes from a young woman who had recovered from COVID-19.

The rearrangement links TRBV2 to TRBJ2-7; possible D gene TRBD1, 6 bases. The V end was cut by 3 bases, the J end by 3 bases, with 9 bases between. This CDR3 is 13 amino acids long. Germline V gene sequence: CDR1 SNHLY, CDR2 FYNNEI. Written as DNA, the CDR3 is TGTGCCAGCAGTGATCACAGGGACTACGAGCAGTACTTC. It yields the protein CASSDHRDYEQYF.

This clone showed up just a few times. The chain combines TRBV12-3 or TRBV12-4 with TRBJ1-1, with D possibly being TRBD1 (5 bases). Trimming removed 1 base at V and 7 bases at J, with 7 bases between. The CDR3 extends over 12 amino acids. CDR3 nucleotides: TGTGCCAGCAGTTTAGGGCAGGGTGAAGCTTTCTTT. This encodes CASSLGQGEAFF.

The genes are TRBV29-1 and TRBJ2-1; 8 bases agree with TRBD1. There are 12 residues in the CDR3. CDR1 SQVTM and CDR2 ANQGSEA come from the germline V gene. The V segment lost 6 bases and the J segment 6 bases; nucleotides outside the gene matches: 4. The CDR3 DNA sequence: TGCAGCGTCAGGACAGGGAGCAATGAGCAGTTCTTC. Its translation: CSVRTGSNEQFF.

The chain couples TRBV29-1 to TRBJ2-3; a possible D gene is TRBD1 (6 bases). The germline V gene has CDR1 SQVTM and CDR2 ANQGSEA. The ends were cut back, 6 bases at V and 4 bases at J, with 11 bases in the middle. The CDR3 has 12 residues. The CDR3 nucleotides read TGCAGCGTCCCAGGGGCTCCAGATACGCAGTATTTT. Amino acids: CSVPGAPDTQYF.

The chain couples TRBV7-3 to TRBJ1-3, with D tentatively TRBD1 (5 bases). CDR1 and CDR2 (germline): SGHTA, FQGTGA. The V end lost 3 bases, the J end lost 0 bases, and 6 bases lay between the germline ends. The length of the CDR3 is 14 residues. CDR3 sequence (DNA): TGTGCCAGCAGCTTCGGGGGCTCTGGAAACACCATATATTTT. As protein: CASSFGGSGNTIYF.

This chain connects TRBV10-3 to TRBJ2-2; possible D gene TRBD1, 5 bases. CDR1 is ENHRY, CDR2 SYGVKD, per germline. Deletions cut 3 bases from V and 0 bases from J, with 11 bases between. The CDR3 has 16 amino acids. CDR3 in amino acids: CAISDRDSANTGELFF. The CDR3 DNA is TGTGCCATCAGTGACCGCGACAGTGCGAACACCGGGGAGCTGTTTTTT.

The gene calls are TRBV24-1 and TRBJ2-4; 12 nucleotides line up with TRBD1. Germline V CDR1 and CDR2: KGHDR, SFDVKD. The CDR3 spans 17 residues. The junction had 4 bases not matched to a gene; V was cut back by 4 bases and J by 1 base. The CDR3: CATSDGTGGAAKNIQYF. In DNA form, the CDR3 reads TGTGCCACCAGTGACGGGACAGGGGGCGCGGCCAAAAACATTCAGTACTTC.

The V call is TRBV12-3 or TRBV12-4, the J call TRBJ1-1, with TRBD1 identical over 8 bases. There are 13 residues in the CDR3. The J segment lost 11 bases and the V segment lost 1 base, leaving 6 bases of the junction unmatched. The CDR3 protein is CASSLVSDRDAFF. CDR3 in DNA: TGTGCCAGCAGTTTAGTGTCGGACAGGGATGCTTTCTTT.

The CDR3 spells CASSQSRGYQGNTIYF. For the CDR3, the DNA is TGCGCCAGCAGCCAATCTCGGGGTTATCAGGGAAACACCATATATTTT. This chain links TRBV4-1 with TRBJ1-3, with D unclear. Trimming took off 2 bases at V and 4 bases at J, with 15 bases between the two ends. CDR3 length: 16 residues. Germline-derived CDR1 and CDR2 are MGHRA and YSYEKL.

With regard to this clone: The junction departs from germline at one end; a sequencing error may be responsible. The chain couples TRBV7-8 to TRBJ1-3; TRBD1 might be the D (6 bases). There are 15 residues in the CDR3. Germline lookup yields CDR1 SGHVS and CDR2 FQNEAQ. CDR3 region: CASSLTRGAGNTIYF. In nucleotides, the CDR3 is TGTGCCAGCAGCTTGACCCGGGGGGCTGGGAACACCATATATTTT.

This clone was found once. V gene TRBV18 combines with J gene TRBJ2-1; TRBD2 matches at 12 bases. The CDR3 is 16 amino acids. Per germline, CDR1 KGHSH and CDR2 LQKENI. V was clipped by 3 bases and J by 7 bases; unmatched bases: 7. For the CDR3, the DNA is TGTGCCAGCTCACCTTCTAGCGGGGGGGTATCGAATGAGCAGTTCTTC. This encodes CASSPSSGGVSNEQFF.

V gene TRBV6-1 combines with J gene TRBJ1-2; D is ambiguous. Trimming left V 2 bases short and J 5 bases short, with 12 bases between. The germline V gene encodes CDR1 MNHNS and CDR2 SASEGT. The CDR3 contains 14 residues. The CDR3 DNA reads as TGTGCCAGCAGTGAAAGCGGTGTGGGGTATGGCTACACCTTC. Protein: CASSESGVGYGYTF.

The gene calls are TRBV5-4 and TRBJ2-5; possibly TRBD2 for D (6 bases). The CDR3 extends over 15 amino acids. Trimming removed 4 bases from V and 1 base from J, with 14 bases in between. Per germline, CDR1 SGHNT and CDR2 YYREEE (reference sequence). This CDR3 reads CASSATGTRQETQYF. In nucleotides, the CDR3 is TGTGCCAGCAGCGCAACCGGGACTCGCCAAGAGACCCAGTACTTC. The full variable domain, its missing parts supplied by reference TRBV5-4 and TRBJ2-5, is ETGVTQSPTHLIKTRGQQVTLRCSSQSGHNTVSWYQQALGQGPQFIFQYYREEENGRGNFPPRFSGLQFPNYSSELNVNALELDDSALYLCASSATGTRQETQYFGPGTRLLVL.

In this sample, this clone turned up once. The chain joins TRBV30 to TRBJ2-7; 8 nucleotides match TRBD2. The V segment lost 3 bases and the J segment 1 base; nucleotides outside the gene matches: 8. Germline-derived CDR1 and CDR2 are GTSNPN and SVGIG (reference sequence). This CDR3 has 15 residues. This CDR3 is CAWSRGGGPSYEQYF. The CDR3 nucleotides read TGTGCCTGGAGCCGCGGCGGGGGGCCTTCCTACGAGCAGTACTTC.

The rearrangement uses TRBV7-2 and TRBJ2-7; the match to TRBD1 covers 7 bases. Germline CDR1 reads SGHTA; CDR2 reads FQGNSA. This CDR3 contains 15 residues. J lost 2 bases, V lost 3 bases, and 7 bases had no gene match. The CDR3 sequence is CASSFSGTETYEQYF. The CDR3 DNA follows: TGTGCCAGCAGCTTCTCCGGGACAGAGACCTACGAGCAGTACTTC.

This chain connects TRBV18 to TRBJ1-4; the D gene is possibly TRBD1 (5 bases). Looked up from germline, CDR1 is KGHSH and CDR2 is LQKENI. The CDR3 extends over 17 amino acids. Trimming shortened V by 2 bases and J by 0 bases, and 13 bases separated the two germline ends. As DNA, the CDR3 is TGTGCCAGCTCACCATCGGACATCCTAGCAACTAATGAAAAACTGTTTTTT. Translating gives CASSPSDILATNEKLFF.

This chain connects TRBV5-6 to TRBJ1-1; D possibly corresponds to TRBD1 (5 bases). The CDR3 is 15 amino acids. Trimming pared 0 bases from V and 2 bases from J, leaving 11 bases between. CDR1 is SGHDT and CDR2 is YYEEEE in the germline V gene. CDR3 bases: TGTGCCAGCAGCTTGGAGCGGGGGAGAAACACTGAAGCTTTCTTT. As protein: CASSLERGRNTEAFF.

The chain couples TRBV6-5 to TRBJ2-3, with a weak D call TRBD2 (7 bases). Per germline, CDR1 MNHEY and CDR2 SVGAGI. This CDR3 region has 16 residues. The ends were cut back, 2 bases at V and 4 bases at J, with 16 bases in the middle. This CDR3 is CASSYRGGRGADTQYF. DNA for the CDR3: TGTGCCAGCAGTTACCGCGGGGGCCGGGGCGCAGATACGCAGTATTTT.